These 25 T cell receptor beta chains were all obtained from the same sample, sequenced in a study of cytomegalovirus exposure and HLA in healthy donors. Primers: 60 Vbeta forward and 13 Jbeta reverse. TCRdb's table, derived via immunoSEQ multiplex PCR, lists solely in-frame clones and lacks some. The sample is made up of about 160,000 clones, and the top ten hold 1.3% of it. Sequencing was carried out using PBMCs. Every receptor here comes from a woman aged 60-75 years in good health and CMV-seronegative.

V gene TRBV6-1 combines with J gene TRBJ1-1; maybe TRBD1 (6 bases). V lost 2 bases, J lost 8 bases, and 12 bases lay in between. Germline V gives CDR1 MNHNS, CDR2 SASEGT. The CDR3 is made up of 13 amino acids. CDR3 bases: TGTGCCAGCAGTGAACAGCTGGGGGCCGAAGCTTTCTTT. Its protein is CASSEQLGAEAFF.

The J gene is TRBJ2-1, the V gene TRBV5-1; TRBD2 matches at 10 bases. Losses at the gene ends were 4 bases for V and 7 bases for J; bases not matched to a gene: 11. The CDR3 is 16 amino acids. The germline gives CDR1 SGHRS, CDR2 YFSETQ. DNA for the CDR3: TGCGCCAGCAGCCGCGATCTAGCGGGAGAGGAGAATGAGCAGTTCTTC. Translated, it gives CASSRDLAGEENEQFF.

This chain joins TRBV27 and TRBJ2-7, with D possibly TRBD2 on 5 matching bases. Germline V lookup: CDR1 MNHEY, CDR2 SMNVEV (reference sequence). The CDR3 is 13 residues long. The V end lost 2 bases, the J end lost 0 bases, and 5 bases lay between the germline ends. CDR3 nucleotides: TGTGCCAGCAGTTTACTAGCCTCCTACGAGCAGTACTTC. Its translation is CASSLLASYEQYF.

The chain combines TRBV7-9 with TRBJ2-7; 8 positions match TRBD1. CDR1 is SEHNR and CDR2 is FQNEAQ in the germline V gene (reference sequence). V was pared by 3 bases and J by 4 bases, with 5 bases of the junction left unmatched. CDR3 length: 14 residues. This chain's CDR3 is CASSFRTGTYEQYF. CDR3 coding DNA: TGTGCCAGCAGCTTTCGGACAGGGACGTACGAGCAGTACTTC.

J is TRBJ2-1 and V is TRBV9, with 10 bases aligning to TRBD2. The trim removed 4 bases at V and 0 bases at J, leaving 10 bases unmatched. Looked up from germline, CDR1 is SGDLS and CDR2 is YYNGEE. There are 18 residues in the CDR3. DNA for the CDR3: TGTGCCAGCAGCTTAGGACTAGCGGAGATACTCTCCTACAATGAGCAGTTCTTC. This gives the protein CASSLGLAEILSYNEQFF.

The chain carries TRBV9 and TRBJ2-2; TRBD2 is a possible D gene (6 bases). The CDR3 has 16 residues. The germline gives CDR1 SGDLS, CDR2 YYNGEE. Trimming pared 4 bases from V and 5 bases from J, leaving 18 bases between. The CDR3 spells CASSIPGIGRTGELFF. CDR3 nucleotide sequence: TGTGCCAGCAGCATTCCAGGGATTGGGAGGACCGGGGAGCTGTTTTTT.

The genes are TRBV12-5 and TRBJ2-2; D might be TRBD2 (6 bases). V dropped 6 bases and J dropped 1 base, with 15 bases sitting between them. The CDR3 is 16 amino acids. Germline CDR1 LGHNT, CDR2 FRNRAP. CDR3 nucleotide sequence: TGTGCTAGTGGGCTGGGAGGACTCATGAACACCGGGGAGCTGTTTTTT. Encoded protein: CASGLGGLMNTGELFF.

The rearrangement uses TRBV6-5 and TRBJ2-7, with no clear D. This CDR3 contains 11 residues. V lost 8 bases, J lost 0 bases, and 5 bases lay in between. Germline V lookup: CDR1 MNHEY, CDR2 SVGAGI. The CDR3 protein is CASGSSYEQYF. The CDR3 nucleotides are TGTGCCAGCGGCAGCTCCTACGAGCAGTACTTC.

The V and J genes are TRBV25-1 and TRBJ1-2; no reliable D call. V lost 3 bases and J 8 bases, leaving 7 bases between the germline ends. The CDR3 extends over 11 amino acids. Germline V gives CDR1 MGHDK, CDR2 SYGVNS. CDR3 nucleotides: TGTGCCAGCAGTGACCGAGTGGGCTACACCTTC. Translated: CASSDRVGYTF.

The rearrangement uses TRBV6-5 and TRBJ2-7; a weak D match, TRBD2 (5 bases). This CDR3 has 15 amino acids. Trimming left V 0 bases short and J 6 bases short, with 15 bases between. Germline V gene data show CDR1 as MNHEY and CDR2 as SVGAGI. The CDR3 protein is CASSYSPGRSGEQYF. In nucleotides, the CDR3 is TGTGCCAGCAGTTACTCACCGGGAAGATCCGGCGAGCAGTACTTC.

The CDR3 protein is CSVGNRGGGRFF. CDR3 coding DNA: TGCAGCGTTGGTAATCGAGGGGGGGGAAGGTTCTTC. V and J are TRBV29-1 and TRBJ2-1; perhaps TRBD2 as D (7 bases). V dropped 4 bases and J dropped 15 bases, with 19 bases sitting between them. This CDR3 is 12 amino acids long. Germline CDR1 SQVTM, CDR2 ANQGSEA.

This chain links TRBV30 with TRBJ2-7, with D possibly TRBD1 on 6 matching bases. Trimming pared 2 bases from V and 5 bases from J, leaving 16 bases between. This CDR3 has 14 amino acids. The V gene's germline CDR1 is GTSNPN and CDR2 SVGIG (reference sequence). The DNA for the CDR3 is TGTGCCTGGAGTCACGCTGGGGGCGGCCACGAGCAGTACTTC. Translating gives CAWSHAGGGHEQYF. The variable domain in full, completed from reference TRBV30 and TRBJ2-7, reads SQTIHQWPATLVQPVGSPLSLECTVEGTSNPNLYWYRQAAGRGLQLLFYSVGIGQISSEVPQNLSASRPQDRQFILSSKKLLLSDSGFYLCAWSHAGGGHEQYFGPGTRLTVT.

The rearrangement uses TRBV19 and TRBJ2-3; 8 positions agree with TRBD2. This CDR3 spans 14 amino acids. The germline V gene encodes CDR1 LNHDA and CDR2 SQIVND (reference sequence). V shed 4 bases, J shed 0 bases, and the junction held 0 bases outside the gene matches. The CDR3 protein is CASSSGGSTDTQYF. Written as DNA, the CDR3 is TGTGCCAGTAGTAGCGGGGGGAGCACAGATACGCAGTATTTT.

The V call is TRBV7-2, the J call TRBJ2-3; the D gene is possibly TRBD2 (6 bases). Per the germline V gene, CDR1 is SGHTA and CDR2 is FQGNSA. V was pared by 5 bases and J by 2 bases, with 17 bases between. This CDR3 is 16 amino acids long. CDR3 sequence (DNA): TGTGCCAGCAGCCCCCGAGGCGGAGGGCTCACAGATACGCAGTATTTT. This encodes CASSPRGGGLTDTQYF.

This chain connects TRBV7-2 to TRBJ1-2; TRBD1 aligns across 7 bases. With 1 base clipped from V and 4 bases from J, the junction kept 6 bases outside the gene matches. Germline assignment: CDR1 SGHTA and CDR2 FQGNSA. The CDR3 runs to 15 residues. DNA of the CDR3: TGTGCCAGCAGCTTAGGACAGGGTGGGTCCTATGGCTACACCTTC. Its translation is CASSLGQGGSYGYTF.

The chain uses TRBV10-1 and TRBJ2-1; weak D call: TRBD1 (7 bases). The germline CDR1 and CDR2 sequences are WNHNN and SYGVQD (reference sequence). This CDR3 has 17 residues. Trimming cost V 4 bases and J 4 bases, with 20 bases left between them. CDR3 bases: TGCGCCAGCAGTGGGCAACAGGGGAGGTCATCGTACAATGAGCAGTTCTTC. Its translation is CASSGQQGRSSYNEQFF.

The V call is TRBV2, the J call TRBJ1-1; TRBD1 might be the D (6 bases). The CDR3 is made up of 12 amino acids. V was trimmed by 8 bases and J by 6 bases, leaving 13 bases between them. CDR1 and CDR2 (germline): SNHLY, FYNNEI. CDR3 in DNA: TGTGCCAGCCACACAGGGACCCCTGAAGCTTTCTTT. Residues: CASHTGTPEAFF.

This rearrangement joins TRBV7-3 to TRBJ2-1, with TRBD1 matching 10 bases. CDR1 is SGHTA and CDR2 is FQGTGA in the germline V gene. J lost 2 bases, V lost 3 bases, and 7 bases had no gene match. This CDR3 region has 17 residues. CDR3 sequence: CASSFGPGTGAYNEQFF. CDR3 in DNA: TGTGCCAGCAGCTTTGGCCCCGGGACAGGGGCCTACAATGAGCAGTTCTTC.

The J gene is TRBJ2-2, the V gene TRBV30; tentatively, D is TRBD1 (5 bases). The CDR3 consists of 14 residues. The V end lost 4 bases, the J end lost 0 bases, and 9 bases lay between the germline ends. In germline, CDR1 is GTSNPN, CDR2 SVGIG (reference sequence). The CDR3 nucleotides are TGTGCCTGGAACCCAGGGTCGAACACCGGGGAGCTGTTTTTT. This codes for CAWNPGSNTGELFF.

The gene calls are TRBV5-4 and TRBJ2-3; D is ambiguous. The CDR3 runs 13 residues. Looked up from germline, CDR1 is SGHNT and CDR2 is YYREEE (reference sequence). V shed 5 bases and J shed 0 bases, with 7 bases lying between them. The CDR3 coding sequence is TGTGCCAGCAGTTTTTCAAGCACAGATACGCAGTATTTT. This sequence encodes CASSFSSTDTQYF.

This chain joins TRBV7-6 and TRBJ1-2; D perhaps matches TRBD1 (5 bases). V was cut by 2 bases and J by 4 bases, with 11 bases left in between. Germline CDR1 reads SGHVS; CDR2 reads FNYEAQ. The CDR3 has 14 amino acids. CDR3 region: CASSLQGVSYGYTF. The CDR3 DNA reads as TGTGCCAGCAGCTTACAGGGCGTTTCCTATGGCTACACCTTC.

CDR3: CATSRDRHRLLEAFF. In DNA form, the CDR3 reads TGTGCCACCAGCAGAGATCGCCACAGACTACTTGAAGCTTTCTTT. The chain links TRBV15 to TRBJ1-1, with D unclear. V was trimmed by 0 bases and J by 7 bases, leaving 15 bases between them. The CDR3 contains 15 residues. Germline loops: CDR1 LNHNV, CDR2 YYDKDF (reference sequence).

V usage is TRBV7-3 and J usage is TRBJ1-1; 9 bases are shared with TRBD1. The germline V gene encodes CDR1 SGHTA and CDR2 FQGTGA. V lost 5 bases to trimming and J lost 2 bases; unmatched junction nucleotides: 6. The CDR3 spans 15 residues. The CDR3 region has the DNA TGTGCCAGCAGCACTACAGGGGGCAGAAACACTGAAGCTTTCTTT. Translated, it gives CASSTTGGRNTEAFF.

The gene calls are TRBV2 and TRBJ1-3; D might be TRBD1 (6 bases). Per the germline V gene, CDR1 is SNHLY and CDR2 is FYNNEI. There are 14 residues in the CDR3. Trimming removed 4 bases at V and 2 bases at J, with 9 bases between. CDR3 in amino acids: CASSVTGTGNTIYF. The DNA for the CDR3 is TGTGCCAGCAGTGTAACAGGGACTGGAAACACCATATATTTT.

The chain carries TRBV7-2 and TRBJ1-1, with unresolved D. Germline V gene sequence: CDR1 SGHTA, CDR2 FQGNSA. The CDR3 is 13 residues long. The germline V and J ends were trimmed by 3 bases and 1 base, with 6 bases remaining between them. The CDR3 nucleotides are TGTGCCAGCAGCTTTAATAGGAACACTGAAGCTTTCTTT. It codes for CASSFNRNTEAFF.